One sample yielded the 14 T cell receptor beta chains listed below, sequenced in a study of T-cell reconstitution after alpha-beta-depleted transplantation in children. Unique molecular identifiers were incorporated when the TCRbeta library was constructed. MiXCR was run by TCRdb on the PCR reads, yielding one entry per CDR3 protein. The table records about 980,000 distinct CDR3 sequences, under 30% of them present only once. Sequencing was performed on PBMCs, mostly from graft donor cells, taken 360 days after TCRalphabeta/CD19-depleted stem cell transplant. These receptors originate from a boy under three years old who had a stem cell transplant for SCID, so the T cells may come from the graft donor.

This clonotype showed up just a few times. The rearrangement links TRBV4-2 to TRBJ2-3; D is tentatively TRBD1 or TRBD2 (5 bases each). There are 13 residues in the CDR3. Per germline, CDR1 LGHNA and CDR2 YNFKEQ. V was pared by 4 bases and J by 6 bases, with 11 bases between. CDR3 sequence (DNA): TGTGCCAGCAGCCCCGGGGACGCCGATACGCAGTATTTT. Translated: CASSPGDADTQYF.

This clonotype was seen just once. The genes are TRBV20-1 and TRBJ2-1; D uncertain. V lost 3 bases and J 0 bases, leaving 12 bases between the germline ends. The CDR3 totals 15 residues. Germline loops: CDR1 DFQATT, CDR2 SNEGSKA (reference sequence). The CDR3 here is CSARLAEISYNEQFF. The CDR3 DNA sequence: TGCAGTGCTAGGTTAGCAGAAATCTCCTACAATGAGCAGTTCTTC.

The chain couples TRBV9 to TRBJ1-1; D gene unclear. CDR1 and CDR2 from the germline V gene are SGDLS and YYNGEE. Trimming left V 3 bases short and J 1 base short, with 13 bases between. There are 15 residues in the CDR3. The CDR3 bases are TGTGCCAGCAGCGGAGCCGCTCAGAGGAACACTGAAGCTTTCTTT. This gives the protein CASSGAAQRNTEAFF. The complete variable domain, with remaining parts taken from reference TRBV9 and TRBJ1-1, reads DSGVTQTPKHLITATGQRVTLRCSPRSGDLSVYWYQQSLDQGLQFLIQYYNGEERAKGNILERFSAQQFPDLHSELNLSSLELGDSALYFCASSGAAQRNTEAFFGQGTRLTVV.

This clonotype was seen many times. The V gene is TRBV5-1, the J gene TRBJ2-3; 9 bases line up with TRBD1. V lost 0 bases, J lost 4 bases, and 3 bases stayed unmatched. The CDR3 covers 15 residues. Germline V lookup: CDR1 SGHRS, CDR2 YFSETQ. The chain's CDR3 is CASSLEGQGPDTQYF. For the CDR3, the DNA is TGCGCCAGCAGCTTGGAGGGACAGGGACCAGATACGCAGTATTTT.

The chain combines TRBV7-3 with TRBJ2-1; no clear D gene. CDR1 is SGHTA and CDR2 is FQGTGA in the germline V gene. The length of the CDR3 is 12 residues. Deletions cut 5 bases from V and 10 bases from J, with 12 bases between. CDR3 region: CASSGATPEQFF. CDR3 nucleotide sequence: TGTGCCAGCAGCGGAGCTACGCCCGAGCAGTTCTTC.

This CDR3 reads CASSQGGVYEQYF. CDR3 nucleotides: TGTGCCAGCAGCCAAGGGGGGGTCTACGAGCAGTACTTC. The chain employs TRBV3-1 and TRBJ2-7; tentative D call: TRBD2 (6 bases). The CDR3 covers 13 residues. Germline V lookup: CDR1 LGHDT, CDR2 YNNKEL (reference sequence). V lost 1 base and J lost 3, with 7 bases in between.

This clonotype was recorded a few times. The chain recombines TRBV6-5 with TRBJ1-1, with 9 bases aligning to TRBD1. Germline assignment: CDR1 MNHEY and CDR2 SVGAGI. The V and J ends lost 6 bases and 6 bases, in that order; junction bases with no gene match: 2. This CDR3 contains 12 residues. The CDR3 DNA sequence: TGTGCCAGCAGCCGGACAGGGGCTGAAGCTTTCTTT. Its protein is CASSRTGAEAFF.

This clonotype was seen only a few times. The gene calls are TRBV5-1 and TRBJ2-2; D remains ambiguous. The germline V gene encodes CDR1 SGHRS and CDR2 YFSETQ. V gave up 0 bases and J gave up 6 bases, with 6 bases separating them. The CDR3 runs 13 residues. Here the CDR3 reads CASSLEAAGELFF. Written as DNA, the CDR3 is TGCGCCAGCAGCTTGGAGGCCGCCGGGGAGCTGTTTTTT.

The V gene is TRBV5-1, the J gene TRBJ1-5; D might be TRBD1 (5 bases). The V end was cut by 4 bases, the J end by 1 base, with 12 bases between. The CDR3 runs 15 residues. Germline CDR1 SGHRS, CDR2 YFSETQ. CDR3 in amino acids: CASSPSGPSNQPQHF. The CDR3 nucleotides read TGCGCCAGCAGCCCGTCGGGACCGAGCAATCAGCCCCAGCATTTT.

This clonotype was observed a handful of times. The chain joins TRBV5-1 to TRBJ2-5, with 8 positions matching TRBD1. CDR1 is SGHRS, CDR2 YFSETQ, per germline. CDR3 length equals 14 residues. Trimming at V came to 4 bases and at J to 4 bases, leaving 6 bases not matched to a gene. The CDR3 bases are TGCGCCAGCAGCCTACGGACAGGGCCAGAGACCCAGTACTTC. Its protein product is CASSLRTGPETQYF.

The chain combines TRBV3-1 with TRBJ1-1; maybe TRBD1 (5 bases). Trimming removed 0 bases from V and 11 bases from J, with 10 bases in between. The V gene's germline CDR1 is LGHDT and CDR2 YNNKEL (reference sequence). The CDR3 runs 12 residues. The CDR3 region is CASSQEAGTAFF. DNA of the CDR3: TGTGCCAGCAGCCAAGAAGCGGGGACGGCTTTCTTT.

V is TRBV27 and J is TRBJ2-3, with D possibly matching TRBD2 (6 bases). V gave up 4 bases and J gave up 4 bases, with 12 bases separating them. CDR3 length: 14 residues. Germline V gene sequence: CDR1 MNHEY, CDR2 SMNVEV (reference sequence). Here the CDR3 reads CASSSPTRADTQYF. DNA of the CDR3: TGTGCCAGCAGTTCCCCGACTAGAGCAGATACGCAGTATTTT.

The rearrangement uses TRBV6-1 and TRBJ1-1; D is unresolved. Germline V gene data show CDR1 as MNHNS and CDR2 as SASEGT. CDR3 length: 17 residues. V was trimmed by 8 bases and J by 4 bases, leaving 26 bases between them. CDR3 DNA: TGTGCCAGCCGAGTAATGTATTCGATGGGCAGACCCACTGAAGCTTTCTTT. Translating it yields CASRVMYSMGRPTEAFF.

This clonotype has only a few counts. V gene TRBV29-1 combines with J gene TRBJ1-2, with 8 bases lining up with TRBD1. The J segment lost 6 bases and the V segment lost 7 bases, leaving 7 bases of the junction unmatched. Germline V gives CDR1 SQVTM, CDR2 ANQGSEA. The CDR3 consists of 12 residues. In DNA form, the CDR3 reads TGCAGCGCTCAGGGGGCAAACGATGGCTACACCTTC. Residues: CSAQGANDGYTF.